One T cell receptor (beta chain) is described in this entry. Its antigen is as yet unknown. The sample belongs to a study of cytotoxic CD8 clonotypes in ibrutinib-treated CLL. General study findings and limits: Clonality rose at ibrutinib response, held steady in sustained remission, and fell toward baseline at progression. Baseline clonality was higher than in age-matched healthy donors and moved in step with circulating CD8+ T-cell counts.

Depth targeted 1 in 200,000 to 1 in 1 million T cells, averaging around 10x coverage per clonotype. Assay: immunoSEQ multiplex PCR; the TCRdb copy retains only in-frame clones and omits some. The sample lists around 300,000 clones; 80% were seen once. From germline, CDR1 is MNHEY and CDR2 SMNVEV (reference sequence). V was clipped by 6 bases and J by 11 bases; unmatched bases: 9. CDR3 length equals 13 residues. The chain carries TRBV27 and TRBJ1-1, with 10 bases fitting TRBD1. This sample comprised PBMCs, obtained before ibrutinib treatment. The TCR originated in a human donor with chronic lymphocytic leukemia. The CDR3 loop reads CASRTTGGGSAFF. The CDR3 DNA follows: TGTGCCAGCAGGACGACAGGGGGCGGGTCGGCTTTCTTT.